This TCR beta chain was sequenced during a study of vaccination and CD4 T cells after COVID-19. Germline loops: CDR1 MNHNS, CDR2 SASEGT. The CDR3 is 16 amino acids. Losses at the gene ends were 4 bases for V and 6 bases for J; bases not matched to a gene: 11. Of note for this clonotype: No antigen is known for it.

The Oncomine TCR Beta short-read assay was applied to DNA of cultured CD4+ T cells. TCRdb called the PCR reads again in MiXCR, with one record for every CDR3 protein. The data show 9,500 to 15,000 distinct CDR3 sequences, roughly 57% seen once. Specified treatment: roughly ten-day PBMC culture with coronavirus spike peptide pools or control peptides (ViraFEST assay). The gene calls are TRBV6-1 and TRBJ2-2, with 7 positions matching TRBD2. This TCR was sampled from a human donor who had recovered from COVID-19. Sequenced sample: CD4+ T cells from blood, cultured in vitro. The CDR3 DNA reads TGTGCCAGCAGTGGGCGGCGGGGGTACACCCCCGGGGAGCTGTTTTTT. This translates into CASSGRRGYTPGELFF.